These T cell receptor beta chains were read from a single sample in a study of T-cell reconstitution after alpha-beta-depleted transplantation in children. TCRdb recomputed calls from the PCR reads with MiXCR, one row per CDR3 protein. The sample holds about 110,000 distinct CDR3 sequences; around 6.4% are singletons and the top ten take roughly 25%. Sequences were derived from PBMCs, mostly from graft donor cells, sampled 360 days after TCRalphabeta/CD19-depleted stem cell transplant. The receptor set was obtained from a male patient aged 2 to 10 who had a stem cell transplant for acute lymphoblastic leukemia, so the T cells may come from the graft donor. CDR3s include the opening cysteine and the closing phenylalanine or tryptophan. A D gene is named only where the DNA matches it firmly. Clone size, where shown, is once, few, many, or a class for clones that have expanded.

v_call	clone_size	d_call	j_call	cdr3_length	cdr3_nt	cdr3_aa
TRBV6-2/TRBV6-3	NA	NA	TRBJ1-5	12	TGTGCCAGCAGTTGGGGAGCTCAGCCCCAGCATTTT	CASSWGAQPQHF
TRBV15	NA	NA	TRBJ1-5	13	TGTGCCACCAGCAGCAAGGGAAATCAGCCCCAGCATTTT	CATSSKGNQPQHF
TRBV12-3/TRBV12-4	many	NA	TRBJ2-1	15	TGTGCCAGCAGCATAGAGGGGAGCTCCTACAATGAGCAGTTCTTC	CASSIEGSSYNEQFF
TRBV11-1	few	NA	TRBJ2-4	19	TGTGCCAGCACCCCCCTCGGGGGGCTTTCCCCCATAGCCAAAAACATTCAGTACTTC	CASTPLGGLSPIAKNIQYF
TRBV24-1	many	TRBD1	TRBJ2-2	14	TGTGCCACCATTCGACAGGGCGACACCGGGGAGCTGTTTTTT	CATIRQGDTGELFF
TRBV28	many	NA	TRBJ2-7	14	TGTGCCAGCAGTTTATACGGCAGCCTCTACGAGCAGTACTTC	CASSLYGSLYEQYF
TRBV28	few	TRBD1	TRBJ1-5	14	TGTGCCAGCAGTTTATACAGGGGGAATCAGCCCCAGCATTTT	CASSLYRGNQPQHF
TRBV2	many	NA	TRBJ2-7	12	TGTGCCAGCAGTGATTTTTGGTACGAGCAGTACTTC	CASSDFWYEQYF
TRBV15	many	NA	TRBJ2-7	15	TGTGCCACCAGCAGAGCATTAGGGCGGGACTACGAGCAGTACTTC	CATSRALGRDYEQYF
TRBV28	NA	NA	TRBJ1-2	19	TGTGCCAGCAGTTTCCCCCTCGGGGGCACTTCCGGAGCTAACTATGGCTACACCTTC	CASSFPLGGTSGANYGYTF
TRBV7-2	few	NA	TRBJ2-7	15	TGTGCCAGCAGCTTCGGACCACTAAAGAGGGACGAGCAGTACTTC	CASSFGPLKRDEQYF
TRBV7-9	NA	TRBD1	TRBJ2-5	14	TGTGCCAGCAGCGTGGTCCAGGGGGAAGAGACCCAGTACTTC	CASSVVQGEETQYF
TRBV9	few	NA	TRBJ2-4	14	TGTGCCAGCAGCCCGGACAGTACTGAAAACATTCAGTACTTC	CASSPDSTENIQYF
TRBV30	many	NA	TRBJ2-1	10	TGTGCCTGTTTTCTCAATGAGCAGTTCTTC	CACFLNEQFF
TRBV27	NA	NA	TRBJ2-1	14	TGTGCCAGCAGCCTCGGGCTAGCAAGCAATGAGCAGTTCTTC	CASSLGLASNEQFF
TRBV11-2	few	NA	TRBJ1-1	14	TGTGCCAGCAGCTCCACAGGGTCCGACACTGAAGCTTTCTTT	CASSSTGSDTEAFF
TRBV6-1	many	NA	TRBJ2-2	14	TGTGCCAGCAGATCCGGGGGCGTGGGCGGGGAGCTGTTTTTT	CASRSGGVGGELFF
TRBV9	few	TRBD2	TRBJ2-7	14	TGTGCCAGCGGCGGGGGGCTCCCCTCCTACGAGCAGTACTTC	CASGGGLPSYEQYF
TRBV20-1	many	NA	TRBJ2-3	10	TGCAGTGCTAGGAGTAATACGCAGTATTTT	CSARSNTQYF
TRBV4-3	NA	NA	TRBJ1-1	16	TGCGCCAGCAGCCAAGATCGCAGACTCGTGAACACTGAAGCTTTCTTT	CASSQDRRLVNTEAFF
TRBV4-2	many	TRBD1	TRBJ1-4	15	TGTGCCAGCAGCCGACCGGGACAGAGATATGAAAAACTGTTTTTT	CASSRPGQRYEKLFF
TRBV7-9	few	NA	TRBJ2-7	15	TGTGCCAGCAGTCCTCTCCGCAGGGGACCCTACGAGCAGTACTTC	CASSPLRRGPYEQYF
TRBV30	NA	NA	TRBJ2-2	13	TGTGCCTGGAGGGACTTCTTCGCCGGGGAGCTGTTTTTT	CAWRDFFAGELFF
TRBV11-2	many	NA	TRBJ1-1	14	TGTGCCAGCAGCTTAGGGGGTGGTCGGACTGAAGCTTTCTTT	CASSLGGGRTEAFF
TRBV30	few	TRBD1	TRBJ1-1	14	TGTGCCTGGAGGGGCAGGGGGCAGAGGACTGAAGCTTTCTTT	CAWRGRGQRTEAFF
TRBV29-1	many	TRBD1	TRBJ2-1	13	TGCAGCGGGCGGGACAGGGGATACAATGAGCAGTTCTTC	CSGRDRGYNEQFF
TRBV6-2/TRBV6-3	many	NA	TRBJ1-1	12	TGTGCCAGCAGCTCCTGGGGGCGTGAAGCTTTCTTT	CASSSWGREAFF
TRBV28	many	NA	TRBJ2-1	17	TGTGCCAGCAGTGGCCCCAGGACAGTACGAGGAGAGGGTGAGCAGTTCTTC	CASSGPRTVRGEGEQFF
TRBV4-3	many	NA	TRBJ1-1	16	TGCGCCAGCAGCCAAGATGAGGCCTGGGCAGGGACTGAAGCTTTCTTT	CASSQDEAWAGTEAFF
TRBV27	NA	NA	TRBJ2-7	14	TGTGCCAGCAGTTTTATCCACGGAGCCTACGAGCAGTACTTC	CASSFIHGAYEQYF
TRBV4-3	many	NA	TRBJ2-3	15	TGCGCCAGCAGCCCCGGACAGACAAACACAGATACGCAGTATTTT	CASSPGQTNTDTQYF
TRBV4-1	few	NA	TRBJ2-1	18	TGCGCCAGCAGCCAGGTGGCGGCCTCAAGTGTGCCCTACAATGAGCAGTTCTTC	CASSQVAASSVPYNEQFF
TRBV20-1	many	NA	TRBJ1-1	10	TGCAGTGCGAGACGGTTTGAAGCTTTCTTT	CSARRFEAFF
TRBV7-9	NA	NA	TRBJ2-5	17	TGTGCCAGCAGCTTCCTTGGGGGCCCCCGGGGCCCCGGGAGGCAGTACTTC	CASSFLGGPRGPGRQYF
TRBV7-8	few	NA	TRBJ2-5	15	TGTGCCAGCAGCCAAACAAGCAGAGGACAAGAGACCCAGTACTTC	CASSQTSRGQETQYF
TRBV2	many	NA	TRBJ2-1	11	TGTGCCAGCAGCCCGTACAATGAGCAGTTCTTC	CASSPYNEQFF
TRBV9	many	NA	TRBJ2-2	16	TGTGCCAGCAGCGTAGGCGGGGGCCGCGGTACCGGGGAGCTGTTTTTT	CASSVGGGRGTGELFF
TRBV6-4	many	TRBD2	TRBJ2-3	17	TGTGCCAGCAGTGACTCGGGCAGCGGGATCGGGGTAGATACGCAGTATTTT	CASSDSGSGIGVDTQYF
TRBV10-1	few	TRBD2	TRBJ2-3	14	TGCGCCAGCAGTGAGTCGGGAGGGGCAGATACGCAGTATTTT	CASSESGGADTQYF
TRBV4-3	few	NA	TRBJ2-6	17	TGCGCCAGCAGCCAGGATTGGGGGCGTTCTGGGGCCAACGTCCTGACTTTC	CASSQDWGRSGANVLTF
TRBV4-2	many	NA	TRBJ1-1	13	TGTGCCAGCAGCCAAGTAGTTCAAGCTGAAGCTTTCTTT	CASSQVVQAEAFF
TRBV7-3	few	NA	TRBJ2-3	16	TGTGCCAGCAGCTTTCTCGGTCCAGGCGGCACAGATACGCAGTATTTT	CASSFLGPGGTDTQYF
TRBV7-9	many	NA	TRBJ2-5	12	TGTGCCAGCAGCCCGAGTGGAGAGACCCAGTACTTC	CASSPSGETQYF
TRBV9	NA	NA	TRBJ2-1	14	TGTGCCAGCAGCTATCAGGGTTCCTACAATGAGCAGTTCTTC	CASSYQGSYNEQFF
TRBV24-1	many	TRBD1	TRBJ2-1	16	TGTGCCACCAGTGATTTGCGGGACAGCTCCTACAATGAGCAGTTCTTC	CATSDLRDSSYNEQFF
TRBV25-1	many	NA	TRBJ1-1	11	TGTGCCGCTGGGGGAACCCCTGAAGCTTTCTTT	CAAGGTPEAFF
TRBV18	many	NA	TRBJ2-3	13	TGTGCCAGCTCACCACGGGCGGGGGATACGCAGTATTTT	CASSPRAGDTQYF
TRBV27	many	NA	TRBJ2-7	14	TGTGCCAGCAGTTTATCGGCCAGGGTGTACGAGCAGTACTTC	CASSLSARVYEQYF
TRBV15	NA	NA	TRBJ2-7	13	TGTGCCACCAGCAGAGAGCGACGCTACGAGCAGTACTTC	CATSRERRYEQYF
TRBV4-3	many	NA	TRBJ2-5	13	TGCGCCAGCAGCCAAACAGGGAGAGAGACCCAGTACTTC	CASSQTGRETQYF
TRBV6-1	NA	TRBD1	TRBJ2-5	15	TGTGCCAGCAGACCCAGGGGGAGCGGCCAAGAGACCCAGTACTTC	CASRPRGSGQETQYF
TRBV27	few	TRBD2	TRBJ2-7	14	TGTGCCAGCAGTTTCGGGAGGGGAAGAGGCGAGCAGTACTTC	CASSFGRGRGEQYF
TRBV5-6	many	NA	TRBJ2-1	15	TGTGCCAGCAGCCTGTACCGGGGGGCGAGAAATGAGCAGTTCTTC	CASSLYRGARNEQFF
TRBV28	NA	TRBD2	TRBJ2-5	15	TGTGCCAGCAGTTCCTTACTAGCGGGGGAGGAGACCCAGTACTTC	CASSSLLAGEETQYF
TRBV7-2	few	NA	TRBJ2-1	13	TGTGCCAGAGGGCGGGCGCCTCTCAATGAGCAGTTCTTC	CARGRAPLNEQFF
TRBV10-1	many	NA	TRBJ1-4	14	TGCGCCAGCAGGAACGGGCAAACTCAAGGAAAACTGTTTTTT	CASRNGQTQGKLFF
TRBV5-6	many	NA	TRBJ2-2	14	TGTGCCAGCAGGTCCGGGGTAAACACCGGGGAGCTGTTTTTT	CASRSGVNTGELFF
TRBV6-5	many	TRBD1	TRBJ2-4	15	TGTGCCAGCAGTTTGGACAGGGGAGCCAAAAACATTCAGTACTTC	CASSLDRGAKNIQYF
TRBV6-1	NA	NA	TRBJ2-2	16	TGTGCCAGCAGTAAATGGTGGGGGGACAACACCGGGGAGCTGTTTTTT	CASSKWWGDNTGELFF